This T cell receptor (beta chain) was found in a study of cytomegalovirus exposure and HLA in healthy donors. The PCR made use of 60 Vbeta and 13 Jbeta primers. This table comes from immunoSEQ multiplex PCR, and its TCRdb copy is limited to in-frame clones, with some not included. The profile shows 180,000 or so clones, 79% of them singletons. Per germline, CDR1 SGHRS and CDR2 YFSETQ. CDR3 length: 17 residues. V lost 4 bases to trimming and J lost 1 base; unmatched junction nucleotides: 8. The chain couples TRBV5-1 to TRBJ1-6; 7 bases map to TRBD1. What was sequenced was PBMCs. This clonotype was obtained from a woman between 50 and 59 years old in good health and CMV-seronegative. CDR3 protein: CASSPDRAGSYNSPLHF. CDR3 sequence (DNA): TGCGCCAGCAGCCCTGACAGGGCGGGGTCCTATAATTCACCCCTCCACTTT.